The rows below give T cell receptor beta chains drawn from one sample of a study of T cells in Graves' hyperthyroidism and ophthalmopathy. A single record per CDR3 protein comes from TCRdb applying MiXCR to the multiplex PCR reads. The sample gives fewer than 900,000 distinct CDR3 sequences, roughly a sixth of which show up once; roughly a sixth is in the top ten. The sequenced sample was blood. The origin of the receptors is a woman between 50 and 59 years old with Graves' hyperthyroidism that later progressed to Graves' ophthalmopathy. The CDR3 runs from the conserved cysteine through the conserved F or W. The D gene is left open where the match is weak. Rows give clone size only sometimes, using once, few, many, or a class for an expanded clone.

j_call d_call v_call clone_size cdr3_aa cdr3_nt
TRBJ2-5 - TRBV20-1 - CSAVGTYQETQYF TGCAGTGCAGTCGGGACCTACCAAGAGACCCAGTACTTC
TRBJ1-3 - TRBV5-1 - CASIWEAGNTIYF TGCGCCAGCATTTGGGAAGCTGGAAACACCATATATTTT
TRBJ1-3 - TRBV10-3 many CAISESGDTGNTIYF TGTGCCATCAGTGAGTCGGGGGATACTGGAAACACCATATATTTT
TRBJ1-6 TRBD1 TRBV7-9 - CASSEGTDSYNSPLHF TGTGCCAGCAGCGAAGGGACAGACTCCTATAATTCACCCCTCCACTTT
TRBJ2-5 - TRBV11-2 - CASSPGPGQPQYF TGTGCCAGCAGCCCGGGACCCGGGCAGCCCCAGTACTTC
TRBJ2-2 - TRBV30 many CACRKGLASNTGELFF TGTGCCTGCCGAAAAGGACTCGCATCGAACACCGGGGAGCTGTTTTTT
TRBJ2-4 - TRBV27 few CASSLSFGGKAGIQYF TGTGCCAGCAGTTTATCTTTCGGGGGTAAAGCGGGCATTCAGTACTTC
TRBJ1-1 - TRBV5-1 - CASSWGGPGTMNTEAFF TGCGCCAGCAGCTGGGGTGGACCCGGGACAATGAACACTGAAGCTTTCTTT
TRBJ2-3 TRBD1 TRBV28 - CASSTGVADTQYF TGTGCCAGCAGTACAGGGGTCGCAGATACGCAGTATTTT
TRBJ2-5 TRBD2 TRBV4-2 - CASSRSSGGGETQYF TGTGCCAGCAGCCGATCTAGCGGGGGGGGCGAGACCCAGTACTTC
TRBJ2-5 TRBD1 TRBV6-2/TRBV6-3 few CAGTPSTGVGQETQYF TGTGCCGGCACTCCTTCGACAGGGGTTGGCCAAGAGACCCAGTACTTC
TRBJ2-7 - TRBV20-1 - CSASQGFSYEQYF TGCAGTGCTAGCCAGGGATTCTCCTACGAGCAGTACTTC
TRBJ2-2 TRBD1 TRBV5-1 - CASSLDSGTVYTGELFF TGCGCCAGCAGCTTAGATTCCGGGACAGTATATACCGGGGAGCTGTTTTTT
TRBJ1-5 - TRBV12-3/TRBV12-4 many CASSPGPNQPQHF TGTGCCAGCAGTCCGGGCCCGAATCAGCCCCAGCATTTT
TRBJ1-2 - TRBV5-5 many CASSRRQDYGYTF TGTGCCAGCAGCCGGCGACAGGACTATGGCTACACCTTC
TRBJ2-1 TRBD2 TRBV4-1 - CASSSEAGVYNEQFF TGCGCCAGCAGCTCGGAGGCGGGGGTATACAATGAGCAGTTCTTC
TRBJ2-7 TRBD2 TRBV6-2/TRBV6-3 - CASSYILAGGEQYF TGTGCCAGCAGTTACATACTAGCGGGAGGCGAGCAGTACTTC
TRBJ2-5 - TRBV20-1 - CSARDQVRQTQYF TGCAGTGCTAGAGATCAGGTTAGACAGACCCAGTACTTC
TRBJ1-1 TRBD1 TRBV27 - CASSFSGTGSNTEAFF TGTGCCAGCAGTTTCTCCGGGACAGGGTCGAACACTGAAGCTTTCTTT
TRBJ2-1 - TRBV5-1 many CASSLEQLYNEQFF TGCGCCAGCAGCTTGGAACAACTATACAATGAGCAGTTCTTC
TRBJ1-1 TRBD1 TRBV20-1 many CSADRDRATEAFF TGCAGTGCTGACCGGGACAGGGCCACTGAAGCTTTCTTT
TRBJ1-3 TRBD1 TRBV20-1 - CSAGDRRSGNTIYF TGCAGTGCTGGGGACAGGAGGAGTGGAAACACCATATATTTT
TRBJ1-4 - TRBV15 - CATSWGLDEKLFF TGTGCCACCAGCTGGGGGCTTGATGAAAAACTGTTTTTT
TRBJ2-3 TRBD2 TRBV3-1 many CASSFREEDTQYF TGTGCCAGCAGCTTCCGGGAGGAAGATACGCAGTATTTT
TRBJ1-1 TRBD1 TRBV5-4 few CASSFTSTGVTEAFF TGTGCCAGCAGCTTTACGTCCACAGGGGTGACTGAAGCTTTCTTT
TRBJ1-1 - TRBV19 few CASSMLNRENTEAFF TGTGCCAGTAGTATGCTTAACAGGGAGAACACTGAAGCTTTCTTT
TRBJ1-2 - TRBV20-1 - CSASLGVNYGYTF TGCAGTGCTAGTCTGGGGGTGAACTATGGCTACACCTTC
TRBJ1-4 - TRBV3-1 - CASSQDLGSSGEKLFF TGTGCCAGCAGCCAAGATTTAGGGTCAAGCGGTGAAAAACTGTTTTTT
TRBJ2-5 TRBD2 TRBV6-5 - CASSYGTSGPMTQYF TGTGCCAGCAGTTACGGGACTAGCGGTCCCATGACCCAGTACTTC
TRBJ2-5 TRBD1 TRBV6-1 - CASSGQGANPYQETQYF TGTGCCAGCAGTGGACAGGGGGCGAATCCGTACCAAGAGACCCAGTACTTC
TRBJ2-2 TRBD1 TRBV12-3/TRBV12-4 - CASRHNDRARGGELFF TGTGCCAGCAGACACAATGACAGGGCGAGGGGCGGGGAGCTGTTTTTT
TRBJ2-1 TRBD1 TRBV7-2 few CASSARIGQEHYNEQFF TGTGCCAGCAGCGCCCGGATAGGACAGGAACACTACAATGAGCAGTTCTTC
TRBJ2-7 TRBD1 TRBV7-2 few CASSLAFTGQGFYEQYF TGTGCCAGCAGCTTAGCGTTTACGGGACAGGGGTTCTACGAGCAGTACTTC
TRBJ2-3 - TRBV14 - CASSQGAGLMTDTQYF TGTGCCAGCAGCCAAGGCGCGGGGTTAATGACAGATACGCAGTATTTT
TRBJ1-3 - TRBV20-1 - CSARDLISGNTIYF TGCAGTGCTAGAGATTTGATCTCTGGAAACACCATATATTTT
TRBJ2-1 - TRBV6-1 many CASSEPGRLGQFF TGTGCCAGCAGTGAACCCGGCAGGCTAGGGCAGTTCTTC
TRBJ1-3 - TRBV9 few CASSVGVSSGNTIYF TGTGCCAGCAGCGTAGGGGTATCCTCTGGAAACACCATATATTTT
TRBJ1-5 - TRBV19 - CASHSPAGKGAQPQHF TGTGCCAGTCACTCTCCAGCCGGGAAAGGCGCTCAGCCCCAGCATTTT
TRBJ2-2 TRBD1 TRBV29-1 - CSVEDRSTRQGASGELFF TGCAGCGTTGAAGATCGTTCGACCAGACAGGGGGCTTCCGGGGAGCTGTTTTTT
TRBJ2-5 TRBD2 TRBV20-1 many CSAFSGGGTETQYF TGCAGTGCTTTTAGCGGGGGGGGTACCGAGACCCAGTACTTC
TRBJ2-2 - TRBV5-6 - CASSLWGIGELFF TGTGCCAGCAGCTTGTGGGGGATCGGGGAGCTGTTTTTT
TRBJ2-4 - TRBV2 - CASSAQGGDKNIQYF TGTGCCAGCAGTGCGCAGGGGGGGGACAAAAACATTCAGTACTTC
TRBJ1-2 TRBD1 TRBV5-6 - CASTYRGNYGYTF TGTGCCAGCACCTACAGGGGTAACTATGGCTACACCTTC
TRBJ2-1 TRBD1 TRBV18 - CASSRLGQENNEQFF TGTGCCAGCTCACGCCTGGGACAGGAAAACAATGAGCAGTTCTTC
TRBJ2-3 TRBD2 TRBV9 - CASSVAAGGPQMTADTQYF TGTGCCAGCAGCGTAGCGGCGGGGGGCCCCCAAATGACAGCAGATACGCAGTATTTT
TRBJ1-2 - TRBV5-5 many CASTSAGMNGYTF TGTGCCAGCACCTCCGCAGGGATGAATGGCTACACCTTC
TRBJ2-2 - TRBV3-1 few CASSQDVGAAGNTGELFF TGTGCCAGCAGCCAAGATGTCGGGGCTGCAGGAAACACCGGGGAGCTGTTTTTT
TRBJ2-7 TRBD1 TRBV6-1 - CASSLRDSAYEQYF TGTGCCAGCAGTCTCCGGGACAGCGCCTACGAGCAGTACTTC
TRBJ2-2 TRBD2 TRBV3-1 - CASSLPEASGGPNTGELFF TGTGCCAGCAGCCTCCCTGAGGCTAGCGGGGGGCCGAACACCGGGGAGCTGTTTTTT
TRBJ2-3 - TRBV20-1 many CSADRVAGLEGDTQYF TGCAGTGCGGATAGGGTCGCGGGACTCGAAGGGGATACGCAGTATTTT
TRBJ1-6 - TRBV28 - CASSLDQADSPLHF TGTGCCAGCAGCCTAGACCAGGCTGATTCACCCCTCCACTTT
TRBJ2-3 TRBD2 TRBV30 - CAWTPLAGVPDTQYF TGTGCCTGGACCCCACTAGCGGGGGTTCCCGATACGCAGTATTTT
TRBJ1-1 TRBD1 TRBV3-1 many CASSTHPTGGVAFF TGTGCCAGCAGCACCCACCCCACAGGGGGCGTCGCTTTCTTT